This T cell receptor beta chain was found in a study of beta chain features in type 1 diabetes (dated by TCRdb to 2016 to 2018). At the level of the whole study: Patients and healthy donors did not differ in mean age, gender distribution, total cell number or subset yield. A total of about 99,000,000 sorted cells were examined across all samples, and RNA yield correlated strongly with the number of cells per subset. The study compared TCRB repertoires of sorted circulating CD4+ T cell subsets between recently diagnosed type 1 diabetes patients and matched healthy donors. Naive and central memory subsets were obtained from all 30 or so donors, but regulatory and stem cell-like memory subsets were isolated from only 8 patients and roughly 8 healthy donors. Here is what the overall study found, with its caveats: The naive, central memory and regulatory TCRB repertoires appeared to resemble one another more closely among patients than among healthy donors. Because cDNA rather than genomic DNA was sequenced, highly expressing activated cells could have been over-represented, although no difference in activation and CD3 levels was found between groups. Patients with type 1 diabetes made fewer insertions and deleted more nucleotides at VDJ recombination sites, implying thymic rearrangement abnormalities. Shorter templates might have been favored by PCR, but patient and control samples were amplified and corrected together, so both groups would have been affected equally by any skew. Only small numbers of individuals were included in the HLA sub-analyses, which left unresolved whether HLA type had any influence on TCRB rearrangement. A moderate but significant shortening of TCRB CDR3 length was observed in type 1 diabetes patients in all four CD4+ subsets.

Each donor gave one peripheral blood draw, approximately 110 mL on average, collected into heparinised tubes. A BD FACSAria II and a panel including CD45RO, CCR7, CD25, CD127, CD95 and CD27 were used to sort naive, central memory, regulatory and stem cell-like memory CD4+ T cells. All sorted populations exceeded 98% purity. PBMCs were separated immediately by Lymphoprep density gradient centrifugation and were stained directly, without being cultured. To minimize batch effects, samples were stained and sorted in pairs, one healthy donor with one patient per experiment. V is shortened by 1 base, J by 4 bases, and the region joining them spans 7 bases. The CDR3 measures 13 amino acids from cysteine to phenylalanine. The kept DNA is CDR3 alone, 39 bases in frame from the first base. In the germline V gene, CDR1 corresponds to SGHDT and CDR2 to YYEEEE. The entire isolated RNA was reverse transcribed using the High Capacity cDNA Reverse Transcription Kit, and thus expressed TCRB transcripts were sequenced. Deep immunoSEQ sequencing was performed on naive, central memory and regulatory T cell samples, with an average of around 3.5 million total reads per sample. Sorted cells were lysed in RLT buffer and RNA was extracted with DNase-treated RNeasy Micro or Mini kits, depending on cell number. Each cell subset was processed separately to prevent cross-contamination, with patient and healthy donor samples processed together. TCRB sequences were amplified from cDNA with the immunoSEQ multiplex PCR, producing 87-bp fragments spanning the CDR3 region. Amplicons were sequenced on the Illumina HiSeq platform. The authors processed their data as follows. Synthetic template baselines were used to correct PCR bias computationally, reads within Hamming distance 2 were collapsed together, and singletons that could not be merged were discarded. Reads were aligned against IMGT to assign V, D and J genes, CDR3 length and insertions or deletions at six rearrangement sites. Clonotype counts were normalized to sorted cell number within each subset before computing true diversity and Gini coefficients with the tcR R package. The overlap coefficient, calculated on TCRB nucleotide sequences, was used to measure repertoire sharing. TCRdb retrieved this table from immuneACCESS and kept in-frame rearrangements only. Not all clones are present; in checked studies, unresolved V genes account for under half, and no reason is known for the remainder. V and J calls and clone size follow that table, whereas D and trimming were derived from the DNA. This sample has under 150,000 clones in its table, and around 15% of those were observed once. 2.6% of the sample belongs to the ten largest clones.

In regard to this clone: What this receptor recognizes is not known. The sample holds no much larger clone one base away, and base qualities are not on file.

The V gene is TRBV5-6 and the J gene is TRBJ2-3; there is no confident call for the D gene. Sequencing was carried out using central memory CD4+ T cells from blood. The sequence derives from a man aged 18 to 30 with type 1 diabetes. The nucleotides read TGTGCCAGCAGCTTGTTCCGTGCAGATACGCAGTATTTT. The resulting protein is CASSLFRADTQYF. Full variable domain (CDR3 extended with the reference TRBV5-6 and TRBJ2-3 proteins): DAGVTQSPTHLIKTRGQQVTLRCSPKSGHDTVSWYQQALGQGPQFIFQYYEEEERQRGNFPDRFSGHQFPNYSSELNVNALLLGDSALYLCASSLFRADTQYFGPGTRLTVL.